The rows below give T cell receptor beta chains drawn from one sample of a study of cytomegalovirus exposure and HLA in healthy donors. Here immunoSEQ multiplex PCR was the method, and the copy in TCRdb shows in-frame clones only, minus some. The sample comprises around 70,000 clones, 74% of which are singletons, and roughly an eighth rests with the top ten. The sample taken for sequencing was PBMCs. The receptors derive from a human donor in good health. The CDR3 runs from the conserved cysteine through the conserved F or W. The D gene is left open where the match is weak. Size is omitted from some rows. Given values are once, few, many or a class for expanded clones.

15 | TRBD2 | TRBJ2-7 | once | TRBV5-4 | CASSFSGEGTYEQYF | TGTGCCAGCAGCTTTTCGGGGGAGGGCACCTACGAGCAGTACTTC
15 | TRBD1 | TRBJ2-5 | . | TRBV5-6 | CASSPLGTGEETQYF | TGTGCCAGCAGCCCTCTAGGGACAGGGGAAGAGACCCAGTACTTC
14 | . | TRBJ2-1 | . | TRBV5-1 | CASSLGVSHNEQFF | TGCGCCAGCAGCTTGGGGGTTAGCCACAATGAGCAGTTCTTC
15 | TRBD2 | TRBJ2-7 | . | TRBV9 | CASSATGTSGYEQYF | TGTGCCAGCAGCGCAACCGGGACTAGCGGCTACGAGCAGTACTTC
14 | . | TRBJ1-5 | . | TRBV30 | CAWSARGAGAPQHF | TGTGCCTGGAGTGCCAGGGGTGCGGGGGCGCCCCAGCATTTT
13 | . | TRBJ2-5 | few | TRBV5-1 | CASSLDSRETQYF | TGCGCCAGCAGCTTGGATAGCCGTGAGACCCAGTACTTC
17 | TRBD2 | TRBJ2-1 | few | TRBV4-1 | CASSPLPLAGSYNEQFF | TGCGCCAGCAGCCCCCTCCCCCTAGCGGGGTCCTACAATGAGCAGTTCTTC
16 | TRBD1 | TRBJ1-2 | . | TRBV6-5 | CASSSTLKLSGGGYTF | TGTGCCAGCAGTTCAACGTTAAAACTTTCAGGGGGGGGCTACACCTTC
13 | . | TRBJ1-2 | . | TRBV28 | CATSGGGGYGYTF | TGTGCCACCTCGGGGGGCGGCGGCTATGGCTACACCTTC
13 | . | TRBJ1-1 | . | TRBV6-4 | CASSAELNTEAFF | TGTGCCAGCAGTGCGGAGCTGAACACTGAAGCTTTCTTT
17 | TRBD2 | TRBJ2-3 | . | TRBV5-4 | CASSGTGGNVVTDTQYF | TGTGCCAGCAGCGGGACGGGAGGGAACGTAGTTACAGATACGCAGTATTTT
14 | TRBD1 | TRBJ1-2 | . | TRBV28 | CASRVQGAFDGYTF | TGTGCCAGCCGAGTTCAGGGGGCGTTTGATGGCTACACCTTC
14 | TRBD1 | TRBJ2-7 | . | TRBV11-2 | CASSWDRGSYEQYF | TGTGCCAGCAGCTGGGACAGGGGGTCCTACGAGCAGTACTTC
15 | . | TRBJ2-7 | . | TRBV4-1 | CASSQDGGGSYEQYF | TGCGCCAGCAGCCAAGATGGAGGCGGTTCCTACGAGCAGTACTTC
13 | . | TRBJ1-2 | few | TRBV2 | CASGAQVNYGYTF | TGTGCCAGCGGGGCGCAGGTTAACTATGGCTACACCTTC
14 | TRBD1 | TRBJ2-7 | . | TRBV28 | CASSFWTGSYEQYF | TGTGCCAGCAGTTTTTGGACAGGCTCCTACGAGCAGTACTTC
15 | TRBD2 | TRBJ2-1 | . | TRBV6-5 | CASSRGTSGFNEQFF | TGTGCCAGCAGCCGCGGGACTAGCGGTTTCAATGAGCAGTTCTTC
13 | . | TRBJ1-1 | . | TRBV7-9 | CASSLVRGTEAFF | TGTGCCAGCAGCTTAGTAAGGGGCACTGAAGCTTTCTTT
13 | . | TRBJ2-7 | few | TRBV6-6 | CASSHRESYEQYF | TGTGCCAGCAGTCACAGGGAATCGTACGAGCAGTACTTC
15 | TRBD2 | TRBJ2-3 | . | TRBV28 | CASSFLLAAVGTQYF | TGTGCCAGCAGTTTTCTCCTAGCGGCGGTCGGTACGCAGTATTTT
17 | TRBD1 | TRBJ2-2 | once | TRBV28 | CASSPLTGLPNTGELFF | TGTGCCAGCAGTCCCCTGACAGGGCTTCCTAACACCGGGGAGCTGTTTTTT
16 | TRBD1 | TRBJ2-6 | . | TRBV19 | CASTPGQPGGANVLTF | TGTGCCAGTACCCCGGGACAGCCGGGAGGGGCCAACGTCCTGACTTTC
15 | . | TRBJ1-2 | . | TRBV15 | CATSREQGKNYGYTF | TGTGCCACCAGCAGAGAACAGGGAAAAAACTATGGCTACACCTTC
14 | TRBD2 | TRBJ2-7 | . | TRBV25-1 | CASSEGGLGYEQYF | TGTGCCAGCAGTGAAGGCGGACTAGGGTACGAGCAGTACTTC
13 | . | TRBJ1-1 | few | TRBV14 | CASSQERVTEAFF | TGTGCCAGCAGCCAAGAACGGGTAACTGAAGCTTTCTTT
14 | TRBD1 | TRBJ1-2 | once | TRBV29-1 | CSVKTGAAEYGYTF | TGCAGCGTTAAGACAGGGGCAGCGGAGTATGGCTACACCTTC
16 | . | TRBJ1-5 | . | TRBV28 | CASSRPERVDSRAQHF | TGTGCCAGCAGTCGCCCTGAGAGGGTGGATAGCCGGGCCCAGCATTTT
17 | TRBD1 | TRBJ1-4 | . | TRBV27 | CASSFMGTGAHNEKLFF | TGTGCCAGCAGTTTTATGGGGACAGGGGCCCATAATGAAAAACTGTTTTTT
16 | TRBD2 | TRBJ2-1 | . | TRBV5-1 | CASSLEGTSLSNEQFF | TGCGCCAGCAGCTTGGAGGGGACTAGCTTATCAAATGAGCAGTTCTTC
16 | TRBD2 | TRBJ2-7 | . | TRBV28 | CASTSFIGRGAYEQYF | TGTGCCAGCACAAGCTTTATCGGGAGGGGAGCGTACGAGCAGTACTTC
12 | . | TRBJ1-4 | . | TRBV29-1 | CSAFGGGEKLFF | TGCAGCGCCTTCGGGGGAGGTGAAAAACTGTTTTTT
15 | . | TRBJ1-1 | . | TRBV11-2 | CASSFTTDMNTEAFF | TGTGCCAGCAGCTTTACGACGGACATGAACACTGAAGCTTTCTTT
13 | . | TRBJ2-5 | few | TRBV27 | CASSKQGSETQYF | TGTGCCAGCAGTAAACAGGGTAGTGAGACCCAGTACTTC
15 | TRBD1 | TRBJ2-6 | . | TRBV28 | CASSFTGAGANVLTF | TGTGCCAGCAGTTTTACAGGGGCTGGGGCCAACGTCCTGACTTTC
17 | TRBD1 | TRBJ1-2 | . | TRBV5-1 | CASSLGYQGQGDYGYTF | TGCGCCAGCAGCCTCGGATACCAGGGACAGGGGGACTATGGCTACACCTTC
12 | . | TRBJ1-1 | few | TRBV10-3 | CAIRGTNTEAFF | TGTGCCATCAGGGGCACGAACACTGAAGCTTTCTTT
14 | TRBD1 | TRBJ1-2 | once | TRBV5-1 | CASSLDTGGSGYTF | TGCGCCAGCAGCTTGGATACAGGGGGCAGTGGCTACACCTTC
15 | TRBD1 | TRBJ1-1 | . | TRBV19 | CASRGQAGRNTEAFF | TGTGCCAGTAGGGGACAGGCTGGGAGAAACACTGAAGCTTTCTTT
13 | . | TRBJ2-7 | . | TRBV27 | CASSGGRPIEQYF | TGTGCCAGCAGTGGGGGGAGGCCGATCGAGCAGTACTTC
21 | TRBD1 | TRBJ2-1 | . | TRBV9 | CASSVNPRGQGTEREGDEQFF | TGTGCCAGCAGCGTAAATCCCCGAGGACAGGGGACGGAACGAGAAGGTGATGAGCAGTTCTTC
14 | TRBD1 | TRBJ2-7 | . | TRBV6-5 | CASSRRQGAYEQYF | TGTGCCAGCAGTCGGAGACAGGGAGCCTACGAGCAGTACTTC
17 | TRBD2 | TRBJ2-7 | . | TRBV7-9 | CASSPKVGTSGSYEQYF | TGTGCCAGCAGCCCTAAGGTCGGGACTAGCGGGAGCTACGAGCAGTACTTC
14 | TRBD1 | TRBJ2-3 | once | TRBV5-8 | CASSLYRGQDTQYF | TGTGCCAGCAGCTTGTACAGGGGGCAAGATACGCAGTATTTT
14 | . | TRBJ1-1 | . | TRBV6-5 | CASSYGGSRTEAFF | TGTGCCAGCAGTTACGGGGGGAGCCGCACTGAAGCTTTCTTT
16 | . | TRBJ2-6 | . | TRBV6-6 | CASSYSHEAGANVLTF | TGTGCCAGCAGTTACTCACATGAAGCTGGGGCCAACGTCCTGACTTTC
14 | . | TRBJ1-2 | . | TRBV6-6 | CASKLDPGNYGYTF | TGTGCCAGCAAATTGGATCCGGGGAACTATGGCTACACCTTC
15 | . | TRBJ1-5 | . | TRBV2 | CASRPEAGVNQPQHF | TGTGCCAGCAGGCCCGAGGCAGGGGTTAATCAGCCCCAGCATTTT
15 | TRBD2 | TRBJ2-7 | few | TRBV4-1 | CASSLLAGGNYEQYF | TGCGCCAGCAGCCTCCTGGCGGGAGGGAACTACGAGCAGTACTTC